This is a list of T cell receptor beta chains from one sample in a study of metastatic and nonmetastatic thyroid tumors. TCRdb recomputed clones from the PCR reads via MiXCR. Of 7,000 to 8,500 clones in the sample, 25% to 35% were seen once. The sequenced material came from adjacent normal tissue. These receptors came from a male donor with papillary thyroid cancer or a benign thyroid nodule (not recorded which). Some clones in this sample may be carry-over from other donors' samples. Both conserved end residues are part of each CDR3. A D gene is named only where the DNA matches it firmly. Clone size is given for some rows only: seen once, a few or many times, or a class if the clone is expanded.

j_call	v_call	clone_size	d_call	cdr3_aa	cdr3_nt
TRBJ1-2	TRBV27	medium-sized	NA	CASSLVADSFYYTF	TGTGCCAGCAGTTTAGTAGCGGATTCCTTTTACTACACCTTC
TRBJ2-7	TRBV7-8	NA	TRBD2	CASSDVAGDVYEQYF	TGTGCCAGCAGCGACGTAGCGGGAGACGTCTACGAGCAGTACTTC
TRBJ1-2	TRBV11-2	medium-sized	NA	CASSPRGGDWSYGYTF	TGTGCCAGCAGCCCACGAGGAGGGGATTGGAGCTATGGCTACACCTTC
TRBJ2-7	TRBV6-1	NA	NA	CASSFYRGNEQYF	TGTGCCAGCAGTTTTTATCGTGGGAATGAGCAGTACTTC
TRBJ1-1	TRBV29-1	few	NA	CSGLRARGEAFF	TGCAGCGGGCTTAGGGCCCGAGGTGAAGCTTTCTTT
TRBJ1-1	TRBV19	medium-sized	NA	CASSRGIKAFF	TGTGCCAGTAGTCGGGGGATTAAAGCTTTCTTT
TRBJ2-7	TRBV28	few	TRBD1	CASSLTGTAVYEQYF	TGTGCCAGCAGTTTGACCGGGACAGCCGTCTACGAGCAGTACTTC
TRBJ2-5	TRBV27	few	NA	CTSSYIEHETQYF	TGTACCAGCAGTTACATTGAACATGAGACCCAGTACTTC
TRBJ1-3	TRBV6-5	NA	NA	CASSYGDGVSGNTIYF	TGTGCCAGCAGTTACGGCGACGGAGTCTCTGGAAACACCATATATTTT
TRBJ1-6	TRBV5-1	NA	TRBD1	CASSRTGQDSPLHF	TGCGCCAGCAGCCGTACAGGACAGGATTCACCCCTCCACTTT
TRBJ1-1	TRBV5-4	NA	NA	CASSLGGEGLGTEAFF	TGTGCCAGCAGCTTGGGGGGCGAGGGTTTGGGCACTGAAGCTTTCTTT
TRBJ2-7	TRBV20-1	NA	NA	CSARGGQRESSYEQYF	TGCAGTGCTAGAGGGGGCCAGCGTGAGAGCTCCTACGAGCAGTACTTC
TRBJ1-1	TRBV20-1	NA	NA	CSATDPLTVNTEAFF	TGCAGTGCTACCGACCCGCTGACGGTGAACACTGAAGCTTTCTTT
TRBJ1-2	TRBV18	once	NA	CASSPGQSYGYTF	TGTGCCAGCTCACCAGGACAAAGCTATGGCTACACCTTC
TRBJ2-6	TRBV6-6	few	NA	CASSYLGRGSWANVLTF	TGTGCCAGCAGTTACCTGGGACGGGGGTCTTGGGCCAACGTCCTGACTTTC
TRBJ1-2	TRBV19	few	NA	CASTSTSGQVGYTF	TGTGCCAGTACCTCGACTTCCGGCCAGGTTGGCTACACCTTC
TRBJ2-2	TRBV18	NA	NA	CASSPLDYLNGELFF	TGTGCCAGCTCACCACTCGACTACCTTAACGGGGAGCTGTTTTTT
TRBJ1-5	TRBV28	medium-sized	NA	CASSLFAGQPNQPQHF	TGTGCCAGCAGTTTATTTGCAGGACAGCCCAATCAGCCCCAGCATTTT
TRBJ2-1	TRBV5-1	NA	TRBD2	CASSSIAGYYNEQFF	TGCGCCAGCAGCTCAATAGCGGGATACTACAATGAGCAGTTCTTC
TRBJ2-2	TRBV20-1	NA	TRBD2	CSARVSGGRAGELFF	TGCAGTGCTAGGGTCTCGGGAGGGCGTGCCGGGGAGCTGTTTTTT
TRBJ2-3	TRBV28	few	TRBD1	CASSSSGQGALMDTQYF	TGTGCCAGCAGTTCCTCGGGACAGGGGGCGTTGATGGATACGCAGTATTTT
TRBJ2-1	TRBV20-1	medium-sized	TRBD2	CSARGGPASGRRNEQFF	TGCAGTGCTAGAGGTGGACCAGCTAGCGGGAGAAGGAATGAGCAGTTCTTC
TRBJ2-1	TRBV28	few	NA	CASSPRSGWNEQFF	TGTGCCAGCAGTCCCCGTTCGGGATGGAATGAGCAGTTCTTC
TRBJ2-2	TRBV27	NA	NA	CASSVDWSRELLF	TGTGCCAGCAGTGTCGATTGGTCCCGCGAGCTGTTATTT
TRBJ2-5	TRBV20-1	NA	NA	CSARSVTSGGETQYF	TGCAGTGCCCGCTCGGTGACTAGTGGGGGAGAGACCCAGTACTTC
TRBJ1-5	TRBV20-1	medium-sized	NA	CSARGQHNQPQHF	TGCAGTGCTAGAGGACAGCACAATCAGCCCCAGCATTTT
TRBJ2-7	TRBV30	NA	TRBD2	CAWSVPGGIFYEQYF	TGTGCCTGGAGTGTACCGGGAGGAATATTTTACGAGCAGTACTTC
TRBJ2-6	TRBV5-1	medium-sized	NA	CASRIWTGANVLTF	TGCGCCAGCAGGATTTGGACTGGGGCCAACGTCCTGACTTTC
TRBJ2-1	TRBV24-1	many	TRBD2	CATSALLAGERSYNEQFF	TGTGCCACCAGTGCTTTACTAGCGGGAGAAAGATCCTACAATGAGCAGTTCTTC
TRBJ2-1	TRBV11-3	NA	NA	CASSLDSYNEQFF	TGTGCCAGCAGCCTGGACAGCTACAATGAGCAGTTCTTC
TRBJ1-4	TRBV6-1	many	NA	CHDGTYRVGEKLFF	TGTCACGACGGTACATACAGGGTCGGCGAAAAACTGTTTTTT
TRBJ2-3	TRBV7-8	few	NA	CASSQWSLASTDTQYF	TGTGCCAGCAGCCAGTGGTCCTTAGCAAGCACAGATACGCAGTATTTT
TRBJ2-7	TRBV19	NA	NA	CASSIETGASYEQYF	TGTGCCAGTAGTATAGAAACAGGCGCCTCCTACGAGCAGTACTTC
TRBJ2-5	TRBV7-6	medium-sized	NA	CASSLGDTIIQETQYF	TGTGCCAGCAGCTTAGGGGACACGATAATCCAAGAGACCCAGTACTTC
TRBJ1-1	TRBV15	NA	NA	CATSPWVGFRAGNGVRTEAYF	TGTGCCACCAGCCCTTGGGTGGGGTTTCGGGCAGGGAATGGGGTGAGAACTGAAGCTTACTTT
TRBJ1-6	TRBV2	NA	NA	CASTEGQFSNSPLHF	TGTGCCAGCACAGAGGGACAATTTTCTAATTCACCCCTCCACTTT
TRBJ1-2	TRBV5-6	NA	TRBD1	CASSLETGLTGYTF	TGTGCCAGCAGCTTGGAGACAGGGTTAACTGGCTACACCTTC
TRBJ1-4	TRBV5-6	medium-sized	NA	CASSLYGRRDEKLFF	TGTGCCAGCAGCTTGTATGGAAGGCGAGATGAAAAACTGTTTTTT
TRBJ1-4	TRBV2	medium-sized	TRBD1	CASSLDRGNEKLFF	TGTGCCAGCAGCCTGGACAGGGGAAACGAAAAACTGTTTTTT
TRBJ1-2	TRBV2	few	NA	CASSATRGESSGYTF	TGTGCCAGCTCTGCCACCCGGGGAGAGAGTAGTGGCTACACCTTC
TRBJ2-3	TRBV11-2	NA	TRBD2	CASSLGFGLAGGGDTQYF	TGTGCCAGCAGCTTAGGTTTTGGGCTAGCGGGGGGCGGGGATACGCAGTATTTT
TRBJ1-2	TRBV2	medium-sized	NA	CASSEARTVYGYTF	TGTGCCAGCAGTGAAGCGAGGACAGTCTATGGCTACACCTTC
TRBJ2-7	TRBV27	medium-sized	NA	CASSFLGEIFNEQYF	TGTGCCAGCAGTTTCTTAGGGGAAATATTTAACGAGCAGTACTTC
TRBJ2-1	TRBV27	NA	NA	CASSLSTQGRNEQFF	TGTGCCAGCAGTTTATCGACCCAGGGGAGGAATGAGCAGTTCTTC
TRBJ1-3	TRBV6-1	few	NA	CASNISMGSGNTIYF	TGTGCCAGCAACATATCCATGGGTTCGGGAAACACCATATATTTT
TRBJ2-1	TRBV27	few	NA	CASSVDWSGEQFF	TGTGCCAGCAGTGTCGATTGGTCCGGGGAGCAGTTCTTC
TRBJ2-7	TRBV28	NA	NA	CASSSSRYEQYF	TGTGCCAGCAGTTCGAGCAGATACGAGCAGTACTTC
TRBJ2-2	TRBV11-2	few	TRBD2	CASSLDFAGGPSGELFF	TGTGCCAGCAGCTTAGATTTCGCGGGAGGGCCCTCCGGGGAGCTGTTTTTT
TRBJ1-6	TRBV27	large	TRBD1	CASSTGTGNSPLHF	TGTGCCAGCAGCACCGGGACAGGGAATTCACCCCTCCACTTT
TRBJ1-5	TRBV20-1	NA	TRBD1	CSARVGQGDQPQHF	TGCAGTGCTAGAGTGGGACAGGGTGATCAGCCCCAGCATTTT
TRBJ1-5	TRBV10-3	NA	NA	CAISETPNSNQPRHF	TGTGCCATAAGTGAGACCCCGAATAGCAATCAGCCCCGGCATTTT
TRBJ2-7	TRBV20-1	NA	TRBD2	CSALGLAGVGNGEQYF	TGCAGTGCTCTCGGACTAGCGGGAGTAGGGAATGGGGAGCAGTACTTC
TRBJ1-4	TRBV7-9	many	TRBD1	CASSIGQGGNEKLFF	TGTGCCAGCAGCATTGGACAGGGGGGAAATGAAAAACTGTTTTTT
TRBJ1-3	TRBV6-1	NA	TRBD1	CASRAGGSGNTIYF	TGTGCCAGCAGGGCAGGGGGCTCTGGAAACACCATATATTTT